This TCR beta chain derives from a study of T-cell memory formation after mild COVID-19. Regarding the study as a whole: Clones that got smaller from day 15 to 85 had even CD4/CD8, while clones growing later tipped toward CD4+.

MiXCR, applied by TCRdb to the 5' RACE reads, yields one record per CDR3 protein. The sample includes 210,000 or so distinct CDR3 sequences, approximately 10% seen only once; the top ten take 2.5% to 3.5%. This clonotype was observed a few times. The antigen is not known. The length of the CDR3 is 14 residues. Germline CDR1 reads SGHAT; CDR2 reads FQNNGV. With 5 bases clipped from V and 0 bases from J, the junction kept 1 base outside the gene matches. The sequenced material came from PBMCs or a T cell subset sorted from them (not recorded which). The sequence came from a young man who had mild COVID-19 (a few samples of this study predate the infection). Cell type and time point are not known. The chain uses TRBV11-2 and TRBJ2-4; 7 nucleotides match TRBD2. The CDR3 region is CASSRGGAKNIQYF. The CDR3, as DNA: TGTGCCAGCAGCCGCGGGGGAGCCAAAAACATTCAGTACTTC.